This record looks at one TCR beta chain sequence and its context. Looked up from germline, CDR1 is SGHRS and CDR2 is YFSETQ. The ends were cut back, 0 bases at V and 1 base at J, with 7 bases in the middle. The CDR3 sequence is 14 residues long. The sample originates from a study of T cells in localized non-small cell lung cancer. This table comes from immunoSEQ multiplex PCR, and its TCRdb copy is limited to in-frame clones, with some not included. The sample comprises about 6,300 clones, 15% of which are singletons, and around 4.8% rests with the top ten. Free of atypia, the adjacent lung was collected at least 2 cm away from the tumor margin.

The V call is TRBV5-1, the J call TRBJ2-5; no firm D call. The sequences come from normal lung tissue next to the tumor, collected before any cancer treatment. This sequence was found in a male donor at least 60 years old with stage II squamous cell lung carcinoma. The CDR3 loop reads CASSLARIQETQYF. DNA for the CDR3: TGCGCCAGCAGCTTGGCCCGGATCCAAGAGACCCAGTACTTC.